The T cell receptor beta chain described here comes from a study of response to subunit inactivated influenza vaccine listed by TCRdb under 2018. For the wider study: Deep quantitative T cell receptor repertoire profiling was used in the study to track responses to a trivalent subunit inactivated influenza vaccine. Beyond this particular receptor, the publication reports: The authors suggested that each seasonal influenza vaccination may recruit only a limited number of new T cells.

Receptor amplification or capture employed RT-PCR. This sample was sequenced with an Illumina HiSeq 2500. The public reads were run again by TCRdb, first through fastp at Q25 and then through MiXCR, and only productive beta chains were kept. Rows with one shared CDR3 protein collapse into an entry with the most common genes and DNA. The sample has about 570,000 distinct CDR3 sequences on record, around 11% of them singletons. The ten largest clones capture approximately 11% of the sample. This clonotype was observed at least ten times. Its binding antigen is unknown. There are no base qualities to consult, and no much larger clone falls within one base. Trimming at the junction amounts to 8 bases on V and 0 bases on J, and the germline ends lie 13 bases apart. The germline V gene (reference sequence) provides CDR1 SEHNR and CDR2 FQNEAQ. From its cysteine to its phenylalanine, the CDR3 spans 14 amino acids. Only the CDR3 region is kept as DNA, spanning 42 bases read in frame from base 1.

The sample also formed part of further work on T cells expressing NK-cell markers. The other study reports the following: The TCR beta cDNA libraries were made using 5'RACE template switching, a step that added both a universal primer site and unique molecular identifiers. Under 10 donors provided sorted CD3+CD56+NKG2C+, CD3+CD56+NKG2C- and CD3+CD56-NKG2C+ T-cell subsets, whose TCR beta-chain repertoires were profiled. Of the eight sequenced donors, seven were found to be HCMV-seropositive and one was found to be HCMV-seronegative. In several experiments an anti-gammadeltaTCR antibody was added to restrict sorting to alphabetaTCR-expressing T cells. In roughly 6 donors, the dominant CD3+CD56+NKG2C+ clonotypes ranked among the top 10 CD8+ clonotypes, making up about 1.0-7.0% of CD8+ T cells. Those dominant clonotypes were again the most abundant among CD3+CD56-NKG2C+ cells in four donors, at about 28.3-65%. It remained unclear whether the expanded NKG2C-expressing T cell clones were specific for HCMV antigens. The study sequenced eight donors, all healthy volunteers chosen at random: three men and five women. A commercial ELISA kit detecting HCMV-specific IgG in serum was used to determine HCMV serostatus. Ficoll density gradient centrifugation was used to isolate peripheral blood mononuclear cells from blood. For 5 or 6 donors, unsorted PBMC were also used to sequence bulk peripheral blood T-cell repertoires. Synthesis of cDNA was primed from the TCR beta constant segment and was followed by two consecutive PCR amplification steps. The libraries were sequenced on Illumina HiSeq 2000/2500, MiSeq or NextSeq, producing 2 x 150 bp reads. Reads were demultiplexed and grouped by UMI with MIGEC, and clonotypes were assembled and quantified with MiTCR. To remove erroneous sequences, TCR cDNA sequences were retained only when supported by two or more reads. Downstream repertoire analysis used the tcR package, and clonotypes were matched across fractions by CDR3 nucleotide sequence plus V segment. VDJmatch was used to annotate antigen specificity against VDJdb, with one amino acid substitution in CDR3 allowed.

The chain is made from TRBV7-9 and TRBJ2-5; the D gene is unclear. This receptor was obtained from a man aged 45-65 years who received an inactivated influenza vaccine. Donor details come from another sample of the same person, matched by shared clones. The sequencing here drew on PBMCs from blood, taken on the day of vaccination. CDR3 loop: CASGPVPYQETQYF. The nucleotides are TGTGCCAGCGGGCCCGTGCCGTACCAAGAGACCCAGTACTTC.